The clone carrying this T cell receptor (beta chain) was counted a few times. This specimen comes from a study of shared clonotypes between healthy human individuals. At the level of the study: Samples came from two female and a few male donors aged 18 to 49.

The CDR3 spans 16 residues. Trimming removed 5 bases from V and 5 bases from J; junction bases left unmatched: 12. Per germline, CDR1 SNHLY and CDR2 FYNNEI. Assay: immunoSEQ multiplex PCR; the TCRdb copy retains only in-frame clones and omits some. The sample lists about 1 million clones, more than 65% seen once, with approximately 1.5% in the top ten. CD4+ cells underwent separation, giving CD45RA+ naive and CD45RA-negative memory subsets. The sequenced sample consisted of memory CD4+ T cells sorted from blood. The subset here: CD45RA-negative fraction. This chain joins TRBV2 and TRBJ1-2; 9 bases match TRBD1. The clonotype was recovered from a man aged 18 to 29 in good health. CDR3 sequence: CASSPNPGQGGYGYTF. CDR3 DNA sequence: TGTGCCAGCAGTCCAAACCCGGGACAGGGAGGGTATGGCTACACCTTC. Based on the CDR3 plus reference TRBV2 and TRBJ1-2, the full variable domain is EPEVTQTPSHQVTQMGQEVILRCVPISNHLYFYWYRQILGQKVEFLVSFYNNEISEKSEIFDDQFSVERPDGSNFTLKIRSTKLEDSAMYFCASSPNPGQGGYGYTFGSGTRLTVV.